The 30 T cell receptor beta chains reported below all come from one sample, sequenced in a study of identical twins. TCRdb reanalysed the 5' RACE reads using MiXCR and keeps one entry per CDR3 protein. The sample records about 340,000 distinct CDR3 sequences, 10% to 15% being singletons. These data were also reused for a study on yellow fever vaccine responses in identical twins.

Sequenced: CD8+ T cells sorted from blood. These TCRs come from a woman aged 18-35 years in good health.

This clonotype occurred a few times. This chain uses TRBV7-9 with TRBJ2-5; 11 positions match TRBD1. Germline trimming cut 8 bases from V and 5 bases from J; bases unmatched to any gene: 13. Germline CDR1 and CDR2: SEHNR and FQNEAQ (reference sequence). The CDR3 sequence is 16 residues long. CDR3 amino acids: CASGQWDRGIGETQYF. CDR3 coding DNA: TGTGCCAGCGGTCAGTGGGACAGGGGGATTGGTGAGACCCAGTACTTC.

This clonotype has only a few counts. The V and J genes are TRBV20-1 and TRBJ2-5; no definite D call. Germline V gene data show CDR1 as DFQATT and CDR2 as SNEGSKA (reference sequence). Trimming stripped 3 bases from V and 2 bases from J, with 7 bases between. This CDR3 region has 12 residues. The CDR3 bases are TGCAGTGCTAGCTCCGGACAAGAGACCCAGTACTTC. Encoded protein: CSASSGQETQYF.

This clonotype showed up many times. The chain recombines TRBV2 with TRBJ2-7, with 9 bases that match TRBD1. Germline CDR1 SNHLY, CDR2 FYNNEI. This CDR3 is built from 14 residues. V was clipped by 5 bases and J by 1 base; unmatched bases: 3. This CDR3 is CASSPDRGSYEQYV. The DNA for the CDR3 is TGTGCCAGCAGTCCGGACAGGGGTTCCTACGAGCAGTACGTC.

This clonotype turned up a few times. J is TRBJ2-2 and V is TRBV15, with D unclear. The V gene's germline CDR1 is LNHNV and CDR2 YYDKDF (reference sequence). This CDR3 region has 13 residues. Trimming removed 11 bases at V and 1 base at J, with 11 bases between. The CDR3 sequence: CASGFLNTGELFF. DNA for the CDR3: TGTGCCTCTGGTTTCTTGAACACCGGGGAGCTGTTTTTT.

CDR3 amino acids: CASSPTSAGVEQYF. In DNA form, the CDR3 reads TGTGCCAGCAGTCCGACTAGCGCTGGAGTCGAGCAGTACTTC. The rearrangement uses TRBV6-1 and TRBJ2-7, with 8 bases fitting TRBD2. V shed 5 bases, J shed 6 bases, and the junction held 9 bases outside the gene matches. The CDR3 spans 14 residues. The germline CDR1 and CDR2 sequences are MNHNS and SASEGT.

The chain is built from TRBV28 and TRBJ2-5, with 9 bases aligning to TRBD1. The CDR3 loop spans 14 amino acids. Germline values: CDR1 MDHEN, CDR2 SYDVKM. V was clipped by 6 bases and J by 5 bases; unmatched bases: 7. The CDR3, as DNA: TGTGCCAGCAGCCGTACAGGGGGCGATGAGACCCAGTACTTC. It yields the protein CASSRTGGDETQYF. Full variable domain (remainder filled in from reference TRBV28 and TRBJ2-5): DVKVTQSSRYLVKRTGEKVFLECVQDMDHENMFWYRQDPGLGLRLIYFSYDVKMKEKGDIPEGYSVSREKKERFSLILESASTNQTSMYLCASSRTGGDETQYFGPGTRLLVL.

The chain joins TRBV5-6 to TRBJ1-4; D is undetermined. CDR1 and CDR2 (germline): SGHDT, YYEEEE. The CDR3 is 13 residues long. Trimming took off 3 bases at V and 8 bases at J, with 11 bases between the two ends. The CDR3 DNA follows: TGTGCCAGCAGCTCCGACCCGGGGGAAAAACTGTTTTTT. Residues: CASSSDPGEKLFF.

The chain employs TRBV2 and TRBJ2-7; D might be TRBD1 or TRBD2, each matching 5 bases. V was cut by 4 bases and J by 2 bases, with 15 bases left in between. From germline, CDR1 is SNHLY and CDR2 FYNNEI. This CDR3 contains 15 residues. The CDR3 here is CASSGGPTPTYEQYF. DNA for the CDR3: TGTGCCAGCAGTGGGGGACCCACCCCAACCTACGAGCAGTACTTC.

This rearrangement joins TRBV15 to TRBJ2-3; possibly TRBD2 for D (5 bases). Germline lookup yields CDR1 LNHNV and CDR2 YYDKDF (reference sequence). The CDR3 loop spans 16 amino acids. Trimming removed 0 bases at V and 4 bases at J, with 14 bases between. For the CDR3, the DNA is TGTGCCACCAGCAGAGATTTAGGGAGTAGGCCAGATACGCAGTATTTT. Translation gives CATSRDLGSRPDTQYF.

This clonotype was found a few times. The gene calls are TRBV7-9 and TRBJ2-1, with 8 nucleotides matching TRBD1. The J segment lost 6 bases and the V segment lost 5 bases, leaving 9 bases of the junction unmatched. CDR1 SEHNR and CDR2 FQNEAQ come from the germline V gene (reference sequence). There are 15 residues in the CDR3. The CDR3 DNA reads as TGTGCCAGCAGCCCAGTACAGGGGGAAGGCAATGAGCAGTTCTTC. This encodes CASSPVQGEGNEQFF.

This clonotype was seen many times. This chain links TRBV28 with TRBJ1-1; D call uncertain. The CDR3 is 13 residues long. Trimming pared 2 bases from V and 6 bases from J, leaving 10 bases between. Germline CDR1 MDHEN, CDR2 SYDVKM. The CDR3 DNA reads as TGTGCCAGCAGTTTAATCGTGGAGTCTGAAGCTTTCTTT. Amino acids: CASSLIVESEAFF.

V and J are TRBV6-1 and TRBJ1-1, with D maybe TRBD1 (5 bases). The germline V gene has CDR1 MNHNS and CDR2 SASEGT. The CDR3 is made up of 15 amino acids. Trimming removed 5 bases at V and 0 bases at J, with 13 bases between. The CDR3 region has the DNA TGTGCCAGCAGTCCGGGCAGGGTGATGAACACTGAAGCTTTCTTT. It is translated as CASSPGRVMNTEAFF.

This clonotype was seen a handful of times. The chain joins TRBV2 to TRBJ2-5, with 16 bases that match TRBD2. The length of the CDR3 is 17 residues. The germline CDR1 and CDR2 sequences are SNHLY and FYNNEI. The junction had 3 bases not matched to a gene; V was cut back by 0 bases and J by 5 bases. CDR3: CASSEAGLAGGRETQYF. The CDR3 DNA reads TGTGCCAGCAGTGAAGCGGGACTAGCGGGGGGGCGTGAGACCCAGTACTTC.

This clonotype was detected a few times. The chain is built from TRBV27 and TRBJ2-2; 12 bases are a match to TRBD2. In germline, CDR1 is MNHEY, CDR2 SMNVEV (reference sequence). The CDR3 length is 15 residues. The V gene end was trimmed by 6 bases and the J gene end by 4 bases; junction bases not matched to a gene: 3. CDR3 sequence (DNA): TGTGCCAGCAGCCGGGGACTAGCGGGCACCGGGGAGCTGTTTTTT. Translating it yields CASSRGLAGTGELFF.

This clonotype was detected only a few times. The chain combines TRBV6-9 with TRBJ2-4; D gene unclear. The germline V gene encodes CDR1 MNHGY and CDR2 SVAAGI. The V gene lost 2 bases and the J gene lost 8 bases, with 19 bases spanning the gap. The CDR3 sequence is 16 residues long. The CDR3 DNA sequence: TGTGCCAGCAGTTATAGGGCGAACCCGAAGTGGGACATTCAGTACTTC. This codes for CASSYRANPKWDIQYF.

This clonotype appeared a few times. The CDR3 DNA reads as TGTGCCAGCAGCCGGACAGGGGTGTACGAGCAGTACGTC. As protein: CASSRTGVYEQYV. V and J are TRBV7-8 and TRBJ2-7; 9 positions match TRBD1. V lost 5 bases and J lost 4; bases outside the gene matches: 3. The CDR3 loop spans 13 amino acids. Germline loops: CDR1 SGHVS, CDR2 FQNEAQ.

This clonotype showed up just a few times. The gene calls are TRBV27 and TRBJ2-7; D may correspond to TRBD1 or TRBD2 (6 bases each). The CDR3 length is 15 residues. The V gene lost 2 bases and the J gene lost 1 base, with 12 bases spanning the gap. CDR1 is MNHEY and CDR2 is SMNVEV in the germline V gene (reference sequence). The CDR3 sequence is CASSLRGVLSYEQYF. The CDR3 DNA sequence: TGTGCCAGCAGTTTAAGGGGGGTTCTGTCCTACGAGCAGTACTTC.

This clonotype was seen only a few times. The chain links TRBV15 to TRBJ2-2; 7 nucleotides agree with TRBD2. V gave up 1 base and J gave up 4 bases; unmatched junction bases: 3. Germline loops: CDR1 LNHNV, CDR2 YYDKDF (reference sequence). CDR3 length: 15 amino acids. DNA of the CDR3: TGTGCCACCAGCAGAGGAAGGGAGGGCACCGGGGAGCTGTTTTTT. Translating it yields CATSRGREGTGELFF.

The V call is TRBV20-1, the J call TRBJ2-1; D might be TRBD2 (6 bases). CDR3 size: 13 residues. V was cut by 5 bases and J by 7 bases, with 15 bases left in between. Looked up from germline, CDR1 is DFQATT and CDR2 is SNEGSKA (reference sequence). The CDR3 DNA reads as TGCAGTGCTCGGGGGAGGTCTTATAATGAGCAGTTCTTC. Translated: CSARGRSYNEQFF.

The J gene is TRBJ2-3, the V gene TRBV24-1; 10 bases are shared with TRBD1. Germline CDR1 KGHDR, CDR2 SFDVKD. V trimming: 3 bases; J trimming: 4 bases; junction bases outside the gene matches: 6. This CDR3 comprises 16 residues. CDR3 bases: TGTGCCACCAGTGATCCCGGGACAGGGGTGTCAGATACGCAGTATTTT. Translation gives CATSDPGTGVSDTQYF.

V and J are TRBV20-1 and TRBJ1-2; no definite D call. Germline loops: CDR1 DFQATT, CDR2 SNEGSKA (reference sequence). V was trimmed by 4 bases and J by 2 bases, leaving 11 bases between them. The CDR3 is 13 amino acids. For the CDR3, the DNA is TGCAGTGCTATGGGTACCGCGAACTATGGCTACACCTTC. This gives the protein CSAMGTANYGYTF.

This clonotype was recorded a few times. This chain connects TRBV12-5 to TRBJ2-2, with D maybe TRBD2 (7 bases). CDR1 is LGHNT, CDR2 FRNRAP, per germline. V lost 1 base to trimming and J lost 0 bases, with 18 bases between them. This CDR3 region has 19 residues. The CDR3 here is CASGLDRVEAGPNTGELFF. The CDR3 bases are TGTGCTAGTGGTTTGGACAGGGTGGAAGCGGGACCGAACACCGGGGAGCTGTTTTTT.

This clonotype has just a few counts. The chain is built from TRBV4-1 and TRBJ2-3, with 9 bases matching TRBD2. CDR3 length equals 17 residues. V gave up 0 bases and J gave up 3 bases; unmatched junction bases: 7. Germline CDR1 MGHRA, CDR2 YSYEKL. The CDR3 DNA reads as TGCGCCAGCAGCCAAGAGGGGACTAGCAGGAGGACAGATACGCAGTATTTT. Translated: CASSQEGTSRRTDTQYF.

This clonotype was counted at least ten times. This chain uses TRBV10-3 with TRBJ2-1; 10 bases match TRBD2. Germline CDR1 is ENHRY and CDR2 is SYGVKD. There are 15 residues in the CDR3. J was trimmed by 8 bases and V by 0 bases; bases with no gene match: 4. The CDR3, as DNA: TGTGCCATCAGTGAGTCTGGACTAGCGGAATATGAGCAGTTCTTC. Encoded protein: CAISESGLAEYEQFF.

This rearrangement joins TRBV3-1 to TRBJ1-5, with D possibly being TRBD1 (6 bases). This CDR3 region has 14 residues. Trimming removed 4 bases from V and 5 bases from J, with 12 bases in between. Per the germline V gene, CDR1 is LGHDT and CDR2 is YNNKEL (reference sequence). The CDR3 reads CASSPGTLDQPQHF. The DNA of the CDR3 is TGTGCCAGCAGCCCGGGGACATTGGATCAGCCCCAGCATTTT.

This clonotype was counted at least ten times. The chain links TRBV27 to TRBJ1-2; D is ambiguous. Germline loops: CDR1 MNHEY, CDR2 SMNVEV (reference sequence). With 5 bases removed from V and 8 bases from J, the gap between germline ends came to 9 bases. This CDR3 spans 11 amino acids. CDR3 amino acids: CASSDRRGYTF. CDR3 in DNA: TGTGCCAGCAGTGACCGTCGGGGCTACACCTTC.

This clonotype occurred a few times. The chain joins TRBV21-1 to TRBJ2-7; no check of the table's D call, TRBD1, against the DNA was made. TRBV21-1 corresponds to a pseudogene. The CDR3 consists of 14 residues. Written as DNA, the CDR3 is TGTGCCAGCAGCGACGGGACAGCCCTCGGTGAGCAGTACGTC. It is translated as CASSDGTALGEQYV.

This chain joins TRBV4-1 and TRBJ2-7, with 10 bases lining up with TRBD2. The CDR3 length is 15 residues. V shed 6 bases and J 2 bases; nucleotides not matched to a gene: 7. Germline V lookup: CDR1 MGHRA, CDR2 YSYEKL. The CDR3 sequence: CASRPQREGAYEQYF. In nucleotides, the CDR3 is TGCGCCAGCAGACCTCAGCGGGAGGGCGCCTACGAGCAGTACTTC.

Only a few counts were recorded for this clonotype. The V gene is TRBV7-8, the J gene TRBJ2-2; no firm D call. The V gene's germline CDR1 is SGHVS and CDR2 FQNEAQ. The CDR3 runs to 13 residues. The V end was cut by 1 base, the J end by 6 bases, with 6 bases between. In DNA, the CDR3 is TGTGCCAGCAGCTTAGAGTTAGCCGGGGAGCTGTTTTTT. This codes for CASSLELAGELFF.

Only a few counts were recorded for this clonotype. The chain recombines TRBV12-3 or TRBV12-4 with TRBJ2-5; D is undetermined. The CDR3 totals 11 residues. V was cut by 3 bases and J by 6 bases, with 5 bases left in between. The CDR3 DNA is TGTGCCAGCAGTTTGTCAAAGACCCAGTACTTC. Its translation is CASSLSKTQYF.